This T cell receptor beta chain appears in the sequencing data of a study of cytomegalovirus exposure and HLA in healthy donors. The germline CDR1 and CDR2 sequences are LNHDA and SQIVND (reference sequence). V lost 10 bases and J 0 bases, leaving 10 bases between the germline ends. The CDR3 is made up of 13 amino acids. This PCR relied on a set of 60 Vbeta primers and 13 Jbeta primers. TCRdb's copy holds only in-frame clones and misses some; the assay was immunoSEQ multiplex PCR. The repertoire holds 200,000 to 250,000 clones, with more than 65% as singletons. With regard to this clone: Its antigen is unknown.

Study results and limitations: Across HLA loci, a later analysis found differing TCR association rates, with DRB1 most and HLA-C fewest.

The TCR originated in a man aged 18 to 29 in good health and CMV-seronegative. The sequencing input was PBMCs. The gene calls are TRBV19 and TRBJ2-1; maybe TRBD2 (5 bases). DNA of the CDR3: TGTGCCACCCAGCGGAGCTCCTACAATGAGCAGTTCTTC. Amino acid sequence: CATQRSSYNEQFF.